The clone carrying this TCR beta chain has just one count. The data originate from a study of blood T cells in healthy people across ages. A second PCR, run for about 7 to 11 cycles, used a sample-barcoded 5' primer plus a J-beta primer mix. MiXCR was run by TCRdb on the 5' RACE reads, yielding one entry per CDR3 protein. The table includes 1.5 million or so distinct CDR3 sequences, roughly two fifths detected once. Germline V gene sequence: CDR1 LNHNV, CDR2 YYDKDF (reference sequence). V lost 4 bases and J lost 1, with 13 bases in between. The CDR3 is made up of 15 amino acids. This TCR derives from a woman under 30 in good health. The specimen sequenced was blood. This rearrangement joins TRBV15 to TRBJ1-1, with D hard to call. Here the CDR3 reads CATSTHGKGNTEAFF. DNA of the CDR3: TGTGCCACCAGCACTCATGGGAAGGGGAACACTGAAGCTTTCTTT.